Each of the 20 T cell receptor beta chains below was sequenced from the same sample in a study of T cell clonotyping in hematopoietic cell transplantation (dated by TCRdb to the early 2020s). Libraries came from the immunoSEQ multiplex PCR assay. TCRdb retrieved this table from immuneACCESS and kept in-frame rearrangements only. Not all clones are present; in checked studies, unresolved V genes account for under half, and no reason is known for the remainder. The sample includes tens of thousands of clones, with over 65% observed a single time. The ten largest make up around 7% of the sample. The label giving this sample's time point can be read as: recipient sample about 28 days before transplant, after cytoreduction. This specimen was peripheral blood mononuclear cells, taken before stem cell transplant. The source is a young woman with chronic myeloid leukemia. Some clones in this sample may be carry-over from other donors' samples.

The rearrangement links TRBV29-1 to TRBJ2-7, with TRBD1 matching over 9 bases. Trimming took 4 bases from V and 12 from J; bases not matched to a gene: 4. This CDR3 is built from 10 residues. Germline V gene data show CDR1 as SQVTM and CDR2 as ANQGSEA. The CDR3 reads CSVVGDRVYF. The CDR3 DNA follows: TGCAGCGTTGTCGGGGACAGGGTGTACTTC.

The rearrangement uses TRBV5-1 and TRBJ1-5; the D is unclear. V lost 0 bases to trimming and J lost 3 bases, with 7 bases between them. The CDR3 runs 14 residues. Germline loops: CDR1 SGHRS, CDR2 YFSETQ. CDR3 bases: TGCGCCAGCAGCTTGGACGGACTCAATCAGCCCCAGCATTTT. Translation: CASSLDGLNQPQHF.

This clone has a handful of counts. V and J are TRBV7-6 and TRBJ2-1; 7 nucleotides line up with TRBD2. V was clipped by 5 bases and J by 4 bases; unmatched bases: 8. The CDR3 length is 15 residues. The germline gives CDR1 SGHVS, CDR2 FNYEAQ. DNA of the CDR3: TGTGCCAGCAGCCCCGAAGCGGGGACTTACAATGAGCAGTTCTTC. Translation gives CASSPEAGTYNEQFF. Complete variable domain (other parts from reference TRBV7-6 and TRBJ2-1): GAGVSQSPRYKVTKRGQDVALRCDPISGHVSLYWYRQALGQGPEFLTYFNYEAQQDKSGLPNDRFSAERPEGSISTLTIQRTEQRDSAMYRCASSPEAGTYNEQFFGPGTRLTVL.

V gene TRBV7-2 combines with J gene TRBJ2-2, with no clear D. The ends were cut back, 1 base at V and 1 base at J, with 7 bases in the middle. Per germline, CDR1 SGHTA and CDR2 FQGNSA. The CDR3 length is 15 residues. The CDR3 nucleotides are TGTGCCAGCAGCTTAGAGTTTTGGAACACCGGGGAGCTGTTTTTT. Translation gives CASSLEFWNTGELFF.

V and J are TRBV28 and TRBJ1-6; 9 bases agree with TRBD1. The ends lost 10 bases at V and 10 bases at J; junction bases unmatched: 14. CDR1 is MDHEN and CDR2 is SYDVKM in the germline V gene. The CDR3 has 15 residues. The CDR3 DNA sequence: TGTGCCACCGATCCTTCCGGGACAGGGTGGTCACCCCTCCACTTT. Protein sequence: CATDPSGTGWSPLHF.

The chain employs TRBV7-6 and TRBJ2-7; perhaps TRBD2 as D (6 bases). V shed 0 bases and J shed 5 bases, with 14 bases lying between them. This CDR3 spans 15 amino acids. Per germline, CDR1 SGHVS and CDR2 FNYEAQ. In DNA, the CDR3 is TGTGCCAGCAGCTTAGCTGTCGGCGGGGCCAACGAGCAGTACTTC. It codes for CASSLAVGGANEQYF. Supplemented by reference TRBV7-6 and TRBJ2-7, the full variable domain reads GAGVSQSPRYKVTKRGQDVALRCDPISGHVSLYWYRQALGQGPEFLTYFNYEAQQDKSGLPNDRFSAERPEGSISTLTIQRTEQRDSAMYRCASSLAVGGANEQYFGPGTRLTVT.

This clone has a handful of counts. This sequence joins TRBV5-1 and TRBJ1-1; tentative D call: TRBD1 (6 bases). V gave up 3 bases and J gave up 7 bases, with 13 bases separating them. The CDR3 extends over 13 amino acids. CDR1 and CDR2 from the germline V gene are SGHRS and YFSETQ. The CDR3 reads CASSSTGNNEAFF. In DNA form, the CDR3 reads TGCGCCAGCAGCTCAACAGGGAATAATGAAGCTTTCTTT.

The genes are TRBV5-6 and TRBJ2-1; 10 positions agree with TRBD1. This CDR3 comprises 15 residues. Germline V gene lookup returns CDR1 SGHDT and CDR2 YYEEEE. V was clipped by 4 bases and J by 7 bases; unmatched bases: 8. Here the CDR3 DNA reads TGTGCCAGCAGCACCGACAGGGGGCCTCGAAATGAGCAGTTCTTC. This codes for CASSTDRGPRNEQFF.

The table lists this clone with a few counts. The genes are TRBV7-2 and TRBJ2-7, with D perhaps TRBD2 (7 bases). The CDR3 loop spans 12 amino acids. Per germline, CDR1 SGHTA and CDR2 FQGNSA. The V end was cut by 5 bases, the J end by 11 bases, with 16 bases between. As DNA, the CDR3 is TGTGCCAGCAGCCCGGGGGGCTCTAGGGAGTACTTC. Amino acids: CASSPGGSREYF.

The chain links TRBV19 to TRBJ1-1; D is perhaps TRBD1 (5 bases). Germline V gives CDR1 LNHDA, CDR2 SQIVND (reference sequence). The CDR3 is made up of 15 amino acids. Deletions cut 11 bases from V and 1 base from J, with 20 bases between. CDR3 nucleotides: TGTGCCCACAGATCCCCCGGGGCGGCGAACACTGAAGCTTTCTTT. Residues: CAHRSPGAANTEAFF.

The rearrangement uses TRBV9 and TRBJ1-2, with a possible D match to TRBD1 (6 bases). V lost 6 bases and J lost 2, with 14 bases in between. The V gene's germline CDR1 is SGDLS and CDR2 YYNGEE. This CDR3 contains 14 residues. CDR3 bases: TGTGCCAGCACCCTGAGCCAGGGGAACTATGGCTACACCTTC. Translation gives CASTLSQGNYGYTF.

The chain couples TRBV4-1 to TRBJ1-1; 8 nucleotides agree with TRBD1. This CDR3 has 16 amino acids. Germline values: CDR1 MGHRA, CDR2 YSYEKL. Trimming at V came to 1 base and at J to 3 bases, leaving 7 bases not matched to a gene. The CDR3, as DNA: TGCGCCAGCAGCCAAGCCAAGGACAGGGTGGACACTGAAGCTTTCTTT. Translation gives CASSQAKDRVDTEAFF.

The CDR3 sequence: CASSMIGPHSQPQHF. The CDR3 DNA follows: TGTGCCAGTAGTATGATAGGCCCCCATTCTCAGCCCCAGCATTTT. This chain uses TRBV19 with TRBJ1-5; no firm D call. The CDR3 spans 15 residues. The V and J ends lost 3 bases and 6 bases respectively, with 15 bases between them. Per the germline V gene, CDR1 is LNHDA and CDR2 is SQIVND (reference sequence).

The CDR3 region has the DNA TGTGCCAGCAGCTCAAACAGGGGGTCTGGAGTCGAGCAGTACGTC. It translates to CASSSNRGSGVEQYV. This sequence joins TRBV7-8 and TRBJ2-7, with 8 bases that match TRBD1. J was trimmed by 6 bases and V by 4 bases; bases with no gene match: 11. CDR3 length: 15 amino acids. The germline gives CDR1 SGHVS, CDR2 FQNEAQ.

V is TRBV5-1 and J is TRBJ1-2, with D hard to call. The V gene lost 0 bases and the J gene lost 3 bases, with 9 bases spanning the gap. The CDR3 is made up of 14 amino acids. CDR1 is SGHRS, CDR2 YFSETQ, per germline. CDR3 loop: CASSLAAGDYGYTF. The CDR3 DNA follows: TGCGCCAGCAGCTTGGCGGCAGGAGACTATGGCTACACCTTC.

The chain is built from TRBV2 and TRBJ1-1; D uncertain. From germline, CDR1 is SNHLY and CDR2 FYNNEI. The CDR3 contains 13 residues. The V gene lost 10 bases and the J gene lost 2 bases, with 14 bases spanning the gap. CDR3 residues: CAILLNSNTEAFF. CDR3 DNA: TGTGCCATCCTATTAAACTCAAACACTGAAGCTTTCTTT.

V gene TRBV7-9 combines with J gene TRBJ1-6, with TRBD1 identical over 7 bases. The CDR3 length is 14 residues. Trimming took 5 bases from V and 9 from J; bases not matched to a gene: 7. In germline, CDR1 is SEHNR, CDR2 FQNEAQ (reference sequence). The chain's CDR3 is CASSDRQGSSPLHF. The CDR3 DNA sequence: TGTGCCAGCAGCGATCGACAGGGAAGTTCACCCCTCCACTTT.

The J gene is TRBJ1-3, the V gene TRBV9; 8 bases fit TRBD1. The CDR3 contains 16 residues. Germline assignment: CDR1 SGDLS and CDR2 YYNGEE. The J segment lost 2 bases and the V segment lost 2 bases, leaving 6 bases of the junction unmatched. As DNA, the CDR3 is TGTGCCAGCAGCGTCGACAGGGGATTAGCTGGAAACACCATATATTTT. Encoded protein: CASSVDRGLAGNTIYF.

The chain carries TRBV30 and TRBJ1-5; D gene uncertain. CDR3 length equals 13 residues. The germline V and J ends were trimmed by 1 base and 4 bases, with 8 bases remaining between them. Per germline, CDR1 GTSNPN and CDR2 SVGIG (reference sequence). Here the CDR3 reads CAWSENANQPQHF. The CDR3, as DNA: TGTGCCTGGAGTGAGAACGCGAATCAGCCCCAGCATTTT.

This sequence joins TRBV4-2 and TRBJ2-3; unclear D gene. This CDR3 spans 13 amino acids. Germline V gene lookup returns CDR1 LGHNA and CDR2 YNFKEQ. Trimming took 4 bases from V and 4 from J, leaving 9 bases between them. This CDR3 is CASSPTYADTQYF. In DNA form, the CDR3 reads TGTGCCAGCAGCCCCACGTACGCAGATACGCAGTATTTT.